These 26 T cell receptor beta chains share one sample of origin, sequenced in a study of T cell responses to AZD1222 COVID-19 vaccine. Sequencing used immunoSEQ multiplex PCR; TCRdb keeps in-frame clones, though not all of them. The sample has roughly 100,000 clones, about 90% seen once. Source: peripheral blood, taken on day 0 of AZD1222 vaccination. The receptors stem from an adult in good health.

This sequence joins TRBV28 and TRBJ1-1, with D hard to call. Germline V CDR1 and CDR2: MDHEN, SYDVKM. V was cut by 6 bases and J by 1 base, with 9 bases left in between. CDR3 size: 13 residues. The CDR3 is CASRPTENTEAFF. DNA of the CDR3: TGTGCCAGCAGACCCACAGAGAACACTGAAGCTTTCTTT.

The rearrangement links TRBV6-6 to TRBJ1-1; TRBD1 agrees at 8 bases. The CDR3 extends over 16 amino acids. V shed 2 bases and J 3 bases; nucleotides not matched to a gene: 8. Germline V gene lookup returns CDR1 MNHNY and CDR2 SVGAGI (reference sequence). In nucleotides, the CDR3 is TGTGCCAGCAGTTACCCCCAGACAGGGGTCCACACTGAAGCTTTCTTT. Its translation: CASSYPQTGVHTEAFF.

The sample holds a few counts of this clone. The chain carries TRBV12-5 and TRBJ2-1; 10 positions match TRBD2. This CDR3 comprises 14 residues. Germline values: CDR1 LGHNT, CDR2 FRNRAP. V was pared by 7 bases and J by 9 bases, with 9 bases of the junction left unmatched. The CDR3 is CASVPSGRPSEQFF. In DNA form, the CDR3 reads TGTGCTAGTGTCCCTAGCGGGAGACCCTCTGAGCAGTTCTTC.

This sequence joins TRBV5-4 and TRBJ2-2, with D tentatively TRBD2 (6 bases). The ends were cut back, 4 bases at V and 1 base at J, with 8 bases in the middle. Germline lookup yields CDR1 SGHNT and CDR2 YYREEE (reference sequence). The CDR3 covers 14 residues. The CDR3 DNA follows: TGTGCCAGCAGCCTGACTAGGAACACCGGGGAGCTGTTTTTT. Its translation: CASSLTRNTGELFF.

V gene TRBV29-1 combines with J gene TRBJ2-3; 7 bases map to TRBD1. Germline CDR1 is SQVTM and CDR2 is ANQGSEA. The CDR3 loop spans 12 amino acids. The trim removed 7 bases at V and 4 bases at J, leaving 5 bases unmatched. This CDR3 reads CSADRAADTQYF. Written as DNA, the CDR3 is TGCAGCGCCGACAGGGCGGCAGATACGCAGTATTTT.

The V call is TRBV7-9, the J call TRBJ2-3; 7 bases map to TRBD2. V was pared by 1 base and J by 14 bases, with 6 bases of the junction left unmatched. Looked up from germline, CDR1 is SEHNR and CDR2 is FQNEAQ (reference sequence). The CDR3 totals 12 residues. The CDR3, as DNA: TGTGCCAGCAGCTTAGGGGCGGGAGAGAGGTATTTT. The encoded protein is CASSLGAGERYF.

The genes are TRBV30 and TRBJ1-1, with D perhaps matching TRBD1 (5 bases). V was cut by 4 bases and J by 7 bases, with 13 bases left in between. Germline assignment: CDR1 GTSNPN and CDR2 SVGIG (reference sequence). The CDR3 extends over 12 amino acids. The CDR3 DNA reads as TGTGCCTGGATCCCCGGGGGTTTTGAAGCTTTCTTT. This translates into CAWIPGGFEAFF.

The rearrangement links TRBV24-1 to TRBJ1-1; 9 bases are shared with TRBD1. The germline V gene encodes CDR1 KGHDR and CDR2 SFDVKD. V gave up 4 bases and J gave up 4 bases; unmatched junction bases: 9. The CDR3 spans 16 residues. The CDR3 sequence is CATSDFTQGARTEAFF. CDR3 in DNA: TGTGCCACCAGTGACTTTACACAGGGGGCGCGCACTGAAGCTTTCTTT.

V and J are TRBV5-5 and TRBJ2-1, with 8 bases that match TRBD2. J was trimmed by 4 bases and V by 0 bases; bases with no gene match: 6. CDR3 length equals 16 residues. CDR1 is SGHKS and CDR2 is YYEKEE in the germline V gene (reference sequence). The CDR3 nucleotides read TGTGCCAGCAGCTTGGAGGAGGTAGCGGGGTACAATGAGCAGTTCTTC. Protein: CASSLEEVAGYNEQFF.

The rearrangement links TRBV5-6 to TRBJ2-1; no definite D call. The CDR3 is 9 residues long. The ends were cut back, 1 base at V and 12 bases at J, with 2 bases in the middle. CDR1 and CDR2 (germline): SGHDT, YYEEEE. As DNA, the CDR3 is TGTGCCAGCAGCTTGCGGCAGTTCTTC. It yields the protein CASSLRQFF.

This chain links TRBV12-5 with TRBJ1-1, with TRBD1 as a possible D gene (5 bases). Trimming stripped 5 bases from V and 7 bases from J, with 11 bases between. Germline-derived CDR1 and CDR2 are LGHNT and FRNRAP. The CDR3 covers 12 residues. The CDR3 region has the DNA TGTGCTAGTGGTCCCCTCGGGGGTGAAGCTTTCTTT. Translated: CASGPLGGEAFF.

The chain has TRBV5-4 and TRBJ2-2, with D uncertain. CDR3 length equals 13 residues. Germline V CDR1 and CDR2: SGHNT, YYREEE (reference sequence). V was shortened by 4 bases and J by 1 base, with 5 bases between the two germline ends. The chain's CDR3 is CASSDLNTGELFF. The CDR3 bases are TGTGCCAGCAGCGACTTGAACACCGGGGAGCTGTTTTTT.

The chain recombines TRBV19 with TRBJ2-2, with 9 nucleotides matching TRBD1. Germline V lookup: CDR1 LNHDA, CDR2 SQIVND (reference sequence). The CDR3 is made up of 14 amino acids. V lost 5 bases, J lost 4 bases, and 2 bases stayed unmatched. The CDR3 nucleotides read TGTGCCAGTAGTCTACAGGGGGCCACCGGGGAGCTGTTTTTT. Protein sequence: CASSLQGATGELFF.

The chain is built from TRBV11-2 and TRBJ1-5; D call uncertain. CDR1 and CDR2 (germline): SGHAT, FQNNGV. V was pared by 0 bases and J by 5 bases, with 5 bases between. The CDR3 has 13 residues. For the CDR3, the DNA is TGTGCCAGCAGCTTAGACGGGTATCAGCCCCAGCATTTT. Residues: CASSLDGYQPQHF.

The chain combines TRBV11-2 with TRBJ2-1, with D unclear. The CDR3 runs to 15 residues. The V end was cut by 6 bases, the J end by 10 bases, with 22 bases between. In germline, CDR1 is SGHAT, CDR2 FQNNGV. CDR3 sequence: CASRFGSRAQREQFF. CDR3 coding DNA: TGTGCCAGCAGGTTTGGATCAAGGGCCCAGAGAGAGCAGTTCTTC.

This clone was seen a single time. The chain uses TRBV19 and TRBJ1-2; tentatively, D is TRBD1 (5 bases). The germline CDR1 and CDR2 sequences are LNHDA and SQIVND (reference sequence). Deletions cut 5 bases from V and 4 bases from J, with 14 bases between. This CDR3 is built from 14 residues. CDR3 sequence reads: CASSESGASYGYTF. CDR3 DNA sequence: TGTGCCAGTAGTGAGAGCGGGGCCTCCTATGGCTACACCTTC. Using reference TRBV19 and TRBJ1-2 for the parts outside the CDR3, the full variable domain is DGGITQSPKYLFRKEGQNVTLSCEQNLNHDAMYWYRQDPGQGLRLIYYSQIVNDFQKGDIAEGYSVSREKKESFPLTVTSAQKNPTAFYLCASSESGASYGYTFGSGTRLTVV.

The chain carries TRBV19 and TRBJ1-4; D is uncertain. The V gene's germline CDR1 is LNHDA and CDR2 SQIVND (reference sequence). V lost 3 bases to trimming and J lost 3 bases, with 11 bases between them. The CDR3 length is 15 residues. CDR3: CASSIREASNEKLFF. In DNA, the CDR3 is TGTGCCAGTAGTATTAGGGAGGCGTCTAATGAAAAACTGTTTTTT.

The chain recombines TRBV28 with TRBJ1-2; D perhaps matches TRBD1 (6 bases). From germline, CDR1 is MDHEN and CDR2 SYDVKM. V was clipped by 5 bases and J by 8 bases, with 18 bases between them. The CDR3 covers 14 residues. The CDR3 DNA reads TGTGCCAGCAGTCTTACTTCAGGGGCTGGAGGCTACACCTTC. This codes for CASSLTSGAGGYTF.

The genes are TRBV2 and TRBJ2-7; 10 nucleotides agree with TRBD1. V dropped 5 bases and J dropped 2; count of bases not matched to a gene: 3. Per the germline V gene, CDR1 is SNHLY and CDR2 is FYNNEI. The CDR3 runs to 14 residues. The CDR3 region is CASSPGQGAYEQYF. CDR3 coding DNA: TGTGCCAGCAGTCCTGGACAGGGGGCCTACGAGCAGTACTTC.

The CDR3 DNA follows: TGTGCCTGGAGTTCTCCGGGCGCAGGATGGACTGAAGCTTTCTTT. It translates to CAWSSPGAGWTEAFF. The V gene is TRBV30, the J gene TRBJ1-1; no reliable D call. Germline assignment: CDR1 GTSNPN and CDR2 SVGIG (reference sequence). V lost 2 bases and J lost 5, with 18 bases in between. This CDR3 contains 15 residues.

A remark on this clone: The sample contains more than one DNA sequence encoding this CDR3. V gene TRBV28 combines with J gene TRBJ2-7; TRBD2 aligns across 11 bases. With 6 bases clipped from V and 3 bases from J, the junction kept 7 bases outside the gene matches. Germline CDR1 MDHEN, CDR2 SYDVKM. The CDR3 consists of 15 residues. The CDR3 is CASSPGTSGNYEQYF. For the CDR3, the DNA is TGTGCCAGCAGCCCTGGGACTAGCGGAAACTACGAGCAGTACTTC.

The V gene is TRBV30, the J gene TRBJ1-4, with a possible D match to TRBD1 (6 bases). The CDR3 is made up of 15 amino acids. Germline lookup yields CDR1 GTSNPN and CDR2 SVGIG (reference sequence). V was cut by 0 bases and J by 7 bases, with 15 bases left in between. CDR3 DNA sequence: TGTGCCTGGAGTGTATTTGGGGGCCACGTTGAAAAACTGTTTTTT. This encodes CAWSVFGGHVEKLFF.

The CDR3 region is CASSQNGQGIGGYTF. CDR3 in DNA: TGTGCCAGCAGCCAAAACGGACAGGGGATCGGTGGCTACACCTTC. V usage is TRBV3-1 (or the pseudogene TRBV3-2) and J usage is TRBJ1-2; 9 bases line up with TRBD1. The CDR3 has 15 residues. The ends lost 2 bases at V and 7 bases at J; junction bases unmatched: 8. In germline, CDR1 is LGHDT, CDR2 YNNKEL (reference sequence).

This chain uses TRBV12-3 or TRBV12-4 with TRBJ1-1; TRBD1 agrees at 8 bases. The CDR3 is 13 residues long. The ends lost 4 bases at V and 5 bases at J; junction bases unmatched: 3. CDR3 DNA sequence: TGTGCCAGCAGTTCAGGGGGCCGGACTGAAGCTTTCTTT. Its protein is CASSSGGRTEAFF.

For this clone: Its ends do not fully match the called genes, so a read error is possible. The gene calls are TRBV11-3 and TRBJ1-6; D might be TRBD1 (6 bases). Germline CDR1 reads SGHNT; CDR2 reads YENEEA. This CDR3 spans 14 amino acids. The CDR3 DNA reads as TGTGCCAGCAGCTTCGGGGGCGTCGGTTCACCCCCCCACTTT. It encodes CASSFGGVGSPPHF.

The chain uses TRBV7-9 and TRBJ1-4; 7 bases are shared with TRBD1. Germline CDR1 and CDR2: SEHNR and FQNEAQ (reference sequence). V shed 0 bases, J shed 7 bases, and the junction held 11 bases outside the gene matches. The CDR3 has 17 amino acids. DNA of the CDR3: TGTGCCAGCAGCTTAGCCTCCACACAGGGGAGGGGTGAAAAACTGTTTTTT. It codes for CASSLASTQGRGEKLFF.